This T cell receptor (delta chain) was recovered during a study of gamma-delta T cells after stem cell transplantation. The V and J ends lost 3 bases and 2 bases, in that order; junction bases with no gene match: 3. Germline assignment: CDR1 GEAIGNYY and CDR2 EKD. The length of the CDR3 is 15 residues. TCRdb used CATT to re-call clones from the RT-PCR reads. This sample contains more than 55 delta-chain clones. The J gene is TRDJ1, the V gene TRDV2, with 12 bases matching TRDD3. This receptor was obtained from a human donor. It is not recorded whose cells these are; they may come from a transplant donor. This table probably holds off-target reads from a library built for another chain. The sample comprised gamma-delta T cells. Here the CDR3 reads CACDLLGDTTDKLIF. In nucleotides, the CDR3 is TGTGCCTGTGACCTACTGGGGGATACTACCGATAAACTCATCTTT.